A selection of T cell receptor beta chains follows, all from one sample in a study of control samples from healthy donors and cancer patients. Clones were read by immunoSEQ multiplex PCR, and TCRdb kept only the in-frame ones, dropping some. The sample includes 120,000 or so clones, more than 85% of them seen just once. The sequenced sample was blood. The receptors derive from a woman younger than 30 in good health. Each CDR3 is given with its conserved first and last residue.

j_call v_call cdr3_aa
TRBJ2-1 TRBV7-9 CASSPISTGAGEQFF
TRBJ1-4 TRBV2 CAGIQGAGANEKLFF
TRBJ2-3 TRBV11-3 CASSSYTTDTQYF
TRBJ1-4 TRBV5-4 CASSGGGANEKLFF
TRBJ1-1 TRBV28 CASTRKIETEAFF
TRBJ1-2 TRBV28 CASSFRGDRFDYGYTF
TRBJ2-1 TRBV5-1 CASVGLAGGSGEQFF
TRBJ2-3 TRBV4-3 CASSLLLRTSGGQVDTQYF
TRBJ2-2 TRBV18 CASSPGTLLNTGELFF
TRBJ1-5 TRBV10-3 CAISESPRVLSNQPQHF
TRBJ2-7 TRBV4-1 CASSQAGTGGYEQYF
TRBJ1-4 TRBV7-6 CASSLVSTGENEKLFF
TRBJ1-2 TRBV5-3 CARSLAPRGSNGYTF
TRBJ1-6 TRBV3-1/TRBV3-2 CASSQGPGQGGFYNSPLHF
TRBJ2-5 TRBV15 CATSRDPTPQETQYF
TRBJ1-1 TRBV28 CASSINPTGNTEAFF
TRBJ2-3 TRBV7-2 CASSLAGSDTDTQYF